This T cell receptor beta chain was identified in a study of blood T cell repertoires in COVID-19. Study context: T cells, B-cell-depleted T cells, or PBMCs provided the cDNA or gDNA that served as material.

The authors' processing: Amplification from reference gene primers served as the basis for estimated nucleated cell counts. Profiled with immunoSEQ multiplex PCR; TCRdb holds only in-frame clones, not every one. V, J and clone size are those of that table, while D and trimming were read from the DNA. This sample has about 230,000 clones, with 83% found just once. V was pared by 2 bases and J by 1 base, with 11 bases between. The germline gives CDR1 KGHSH, CDR2 LQKENI. The CDR3 is 15 residues long. Sequences were obtained from peripheral blood. The rearrangement links TRBV18 to TRBJ1-1; D uncertain. This receptor was taken from a woman in her 70s with active or convalescent COVID-19. The CDR3 region has the DNA TGTGCCAGCTCACCAATCGGGGTTTCGAACACTGAAGCTTTCTTT. It specifies CASSPIGVSNTEAFF.